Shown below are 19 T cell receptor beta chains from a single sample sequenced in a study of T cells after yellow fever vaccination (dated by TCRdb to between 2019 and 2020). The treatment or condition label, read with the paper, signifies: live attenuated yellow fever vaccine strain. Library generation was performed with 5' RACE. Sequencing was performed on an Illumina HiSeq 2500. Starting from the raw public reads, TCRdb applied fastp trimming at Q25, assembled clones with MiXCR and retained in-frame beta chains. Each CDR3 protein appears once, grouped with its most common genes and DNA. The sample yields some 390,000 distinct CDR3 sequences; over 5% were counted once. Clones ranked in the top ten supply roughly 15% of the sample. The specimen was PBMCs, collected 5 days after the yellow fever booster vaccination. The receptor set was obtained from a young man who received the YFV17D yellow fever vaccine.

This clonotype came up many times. This CDR3 reads CASSGLSGYNEQFF. CDR3 nucleotide sequence: TGTGCCAGCAGCGGGTTAAGCGGTTACAATGAGCAGTTCTTC. This sequence joins TRBV9 and TRBJ2-1; a possible D gene is TRBD2 (5 bases). The germline gives CDR1 SGDLS, CDR2 YYNGEE. Trimming pared 3 bases from V and 4 bases from J, leaving 11 bases between. CDR3 size: 14 residues.

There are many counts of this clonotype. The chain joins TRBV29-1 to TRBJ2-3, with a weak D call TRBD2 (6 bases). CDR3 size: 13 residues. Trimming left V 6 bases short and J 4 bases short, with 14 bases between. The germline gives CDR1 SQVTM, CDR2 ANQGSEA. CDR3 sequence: CSVLTRGADTQYF. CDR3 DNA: TGCAGCGTCCTGACTAGAGGGGCAGATACGCAGTATTTT.

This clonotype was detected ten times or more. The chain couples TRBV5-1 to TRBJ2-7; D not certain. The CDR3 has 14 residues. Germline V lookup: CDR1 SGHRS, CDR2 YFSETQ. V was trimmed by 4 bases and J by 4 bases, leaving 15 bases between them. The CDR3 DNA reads TGCGCCAGCAGCACGATGGACGGTGGTTACGAGCAGTACTTC. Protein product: CASSTMDGGYEQYF.

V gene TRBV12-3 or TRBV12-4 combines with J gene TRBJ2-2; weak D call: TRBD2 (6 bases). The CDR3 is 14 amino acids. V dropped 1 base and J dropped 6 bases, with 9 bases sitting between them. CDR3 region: CASSLGGEAGELFF. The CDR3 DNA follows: TGTGCCAGCAGTTTAGGAGGGGAGGCCGGGGAGCTGTTTTTT.

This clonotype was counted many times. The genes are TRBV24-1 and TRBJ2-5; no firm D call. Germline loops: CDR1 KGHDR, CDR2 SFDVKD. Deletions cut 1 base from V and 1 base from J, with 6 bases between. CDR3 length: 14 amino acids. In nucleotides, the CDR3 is TGTGCCACCAGTGATTTTTATACCCAAGAGACCCAGTACTTC. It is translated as CATSDFYTQETQYF.

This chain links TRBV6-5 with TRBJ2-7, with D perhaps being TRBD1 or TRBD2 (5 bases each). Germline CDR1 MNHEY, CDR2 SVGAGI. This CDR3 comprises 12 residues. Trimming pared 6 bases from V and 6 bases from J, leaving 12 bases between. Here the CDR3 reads CASRSTGGEQYF. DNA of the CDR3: TGTGCCAGCAGGTCAACAGGAGGCGAGCAGTACTTC.

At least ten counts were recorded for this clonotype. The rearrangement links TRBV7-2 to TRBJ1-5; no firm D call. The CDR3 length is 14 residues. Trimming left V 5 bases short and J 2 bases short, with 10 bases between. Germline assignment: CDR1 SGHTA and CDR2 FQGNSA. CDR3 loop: CASSAQLGNQPQHF. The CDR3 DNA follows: TGTGCCAGCAGCGCCCAGTTGGGCAATCAGCCCCAGCATTTT.

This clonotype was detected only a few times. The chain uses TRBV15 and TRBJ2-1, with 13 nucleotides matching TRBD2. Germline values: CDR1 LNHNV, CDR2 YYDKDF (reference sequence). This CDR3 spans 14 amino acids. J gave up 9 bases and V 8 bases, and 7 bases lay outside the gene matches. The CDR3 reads CATGGLAGVGEQFF. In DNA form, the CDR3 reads TGTGCCACCGGCGGACTAGCGGGAGTGGGTGAGCAGTTCTTC.

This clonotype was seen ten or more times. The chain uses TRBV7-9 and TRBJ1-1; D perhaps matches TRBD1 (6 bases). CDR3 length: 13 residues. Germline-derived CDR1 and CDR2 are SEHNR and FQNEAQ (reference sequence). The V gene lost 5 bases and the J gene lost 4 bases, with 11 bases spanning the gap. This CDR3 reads CASSQVRGTEAFF. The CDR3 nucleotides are TGTGCCAGCAGCCAAGTCAGGGGCACTGAAGCTTTCTTT.

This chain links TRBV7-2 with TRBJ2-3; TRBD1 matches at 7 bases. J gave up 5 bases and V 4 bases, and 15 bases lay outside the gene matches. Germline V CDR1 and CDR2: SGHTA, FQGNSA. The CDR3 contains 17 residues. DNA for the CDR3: TGTGCCAGCAGCTCCCCCAGACAGGGTACCTTCGAAGATACGCAGTATTTT. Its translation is CASSSPRQGTFEDTQYF.

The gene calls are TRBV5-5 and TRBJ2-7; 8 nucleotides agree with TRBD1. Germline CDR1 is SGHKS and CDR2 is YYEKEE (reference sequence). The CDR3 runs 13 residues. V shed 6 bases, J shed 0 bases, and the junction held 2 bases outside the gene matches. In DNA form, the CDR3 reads TGTGCCAGCACGACAGGGGTCTCCTACGAGCAGTACTTC. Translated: CASTTGVSYEQYF.

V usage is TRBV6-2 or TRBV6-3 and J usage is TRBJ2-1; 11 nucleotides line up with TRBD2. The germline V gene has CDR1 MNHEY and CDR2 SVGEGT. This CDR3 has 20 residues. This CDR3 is CDSTYRTSGPGRASYNEQFF. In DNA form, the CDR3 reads TGTGACAGTACCTACAGGACTAGCGGGCCTGGGAGGGCGTCCTACAATGAGCAGTTCTTC.

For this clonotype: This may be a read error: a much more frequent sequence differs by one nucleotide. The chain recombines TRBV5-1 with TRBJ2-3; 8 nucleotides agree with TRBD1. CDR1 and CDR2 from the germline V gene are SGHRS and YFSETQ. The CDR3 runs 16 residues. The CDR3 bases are TGCGCCAGCAGCGACGGCGGACAGGGAGGCACAGATATGCAGTATTTT. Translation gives CASSDGGQGGTDMQYF.

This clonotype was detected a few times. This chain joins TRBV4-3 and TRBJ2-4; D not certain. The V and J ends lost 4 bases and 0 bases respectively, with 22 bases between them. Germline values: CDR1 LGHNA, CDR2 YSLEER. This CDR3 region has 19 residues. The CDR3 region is CASSPPGPDISLAKNIQYF. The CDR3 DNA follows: TGCGCCAGCAGCCCACCGGGCCCTGACATTTCCTTAGCCAAAAACATTCAGTACTTC.

CDR3 DNA: TGTGCCAGCAGTTACTCCGGACAGGTCCGGGGCAATGAGCAGTTCTTC. Residues: CASSYSGQVRGNEQFF. The V and J genes are TRBV6-5 and TRBJ2-1, with 7 nucleotides matching TRBD1. The CDR3 is made up of 16 amino acids. V was pared by 0 bases and J by 6 bases, with 8 bases of the junction left unmatched. The germline CDR1 and CDR2 sequences are MNHEY and SVGAGI.

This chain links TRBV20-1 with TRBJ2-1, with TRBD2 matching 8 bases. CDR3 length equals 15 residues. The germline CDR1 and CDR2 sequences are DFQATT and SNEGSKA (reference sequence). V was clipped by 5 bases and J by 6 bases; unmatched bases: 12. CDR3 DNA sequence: TGCAGTGCTCCTGAGAGGCTAGCGGGCCCCAATGAGCAGTTCTTC. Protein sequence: CSAPERLAGPNEQFF.

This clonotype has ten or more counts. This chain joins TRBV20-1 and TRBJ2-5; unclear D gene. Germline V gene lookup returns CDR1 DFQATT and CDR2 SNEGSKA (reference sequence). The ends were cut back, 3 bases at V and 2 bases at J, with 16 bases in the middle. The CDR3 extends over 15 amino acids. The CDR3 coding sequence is TGCAGTGCTAGTCCCCTGGGAACAGAACAAGAGACCCAGTACTTC. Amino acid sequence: CSASPLGTEQETQYF.

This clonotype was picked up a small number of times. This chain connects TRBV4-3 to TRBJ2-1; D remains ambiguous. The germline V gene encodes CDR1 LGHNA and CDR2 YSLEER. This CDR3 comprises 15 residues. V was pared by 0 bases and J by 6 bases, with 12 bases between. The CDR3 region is CASSQDRFVGNEQFF. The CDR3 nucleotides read TGCGCCAGCAGCCAAGACCGTTTTGTCGGCAATGAGCAGTTCTTC.

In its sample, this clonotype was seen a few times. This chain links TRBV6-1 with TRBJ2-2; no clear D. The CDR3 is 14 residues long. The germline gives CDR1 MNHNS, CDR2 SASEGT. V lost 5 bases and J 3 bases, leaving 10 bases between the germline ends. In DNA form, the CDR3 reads TGTGCCAGCAGTCGCGGAGAGTACACCGGGGAGCTGTTTTTT. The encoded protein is CASSRGEYTGELFF.